This T cell receptor (beta chain) was profiled in a study of blood T cell repertoires in COVID-19. Background on the study: COVID-19 samples, acute and convalescent, were from the United States, Italy and Spain. PBMCs, B-cell-depleted T cells, or T cells provided the cDNA or gDNA that made up the material.

The authors' processing: Estimated nucleated cell counts came from reference gene primer amplification. Generated by immunoSEQ multiplex PCR, the TCRdb table keeps only in-frame clones and is missing some. D and trimming were read from the DNA, whereas the V and J calls and clone size are those reported in that table. The sample consists of 200,000 to 300,000 clones, approximately 90% of them appearing once. This clone was seen more than once but under ten times. The CDR3 has 16 residues. Between the trimmed V and J ends, which lost 3 bases and 3 bases, there was a span of 17 bases. CDR1 and CDR2 (germline): SGHVS, FQNEAQ.

This clonotype was obtained from a woman aged 35 to 49 with acute or convalescent COVID-19. The sequenced sample consisted of peripheral blood. The chain is built from TRBV7-8 and TRBJ1-2; D uncertain. This CDR3 is CASSFSGRTPDYGYTF. In nucleotides, the CDR3 is TGTGCCAGCAGCTTTTCAGGAAGGACTCCCGACTATGGCTACACCTTC.